This section outlines one T cell receptor (beta chain) sequence together with its context. Antigen unknown. Each cDNA held unique molecular identifiers, and template switching gave it a universal primer site. TCRdb re-called the 5' RACE reads with MiXCR, one entry per CDR3 protein. This sample has approximately 700,000 distinct CDR3 sequences, with approximately 6% found just once. CDR1 and CDR2 from the germline V gene are MNHNS and SASEGT. The V end was cut by 5 bases, the J end by 9 bases, with 14 bases between. The CDR3 runs 14 residues. This record belongs to a study of identical twins. Notes on the study in general: Out-of-frame alpha sequences shared by twins showed excess low generation probability. Analyses based on zero insertions could be partly confounded by invariant MAIT and iNKT cells.

Sequencing input: naive T cells sorted from blood. This clonotype was obtained from a man aged 18 to 29 in good health. The chain joins TRBV6-1 to TRBJ1-6, with no clear D. The CDR3 DNA sequence: TGTGCCAGCAGTACAATAGGCGTCGGTTCACCCCTCCACTTT. Encoded protein: CASSTIGVGSPLHF.